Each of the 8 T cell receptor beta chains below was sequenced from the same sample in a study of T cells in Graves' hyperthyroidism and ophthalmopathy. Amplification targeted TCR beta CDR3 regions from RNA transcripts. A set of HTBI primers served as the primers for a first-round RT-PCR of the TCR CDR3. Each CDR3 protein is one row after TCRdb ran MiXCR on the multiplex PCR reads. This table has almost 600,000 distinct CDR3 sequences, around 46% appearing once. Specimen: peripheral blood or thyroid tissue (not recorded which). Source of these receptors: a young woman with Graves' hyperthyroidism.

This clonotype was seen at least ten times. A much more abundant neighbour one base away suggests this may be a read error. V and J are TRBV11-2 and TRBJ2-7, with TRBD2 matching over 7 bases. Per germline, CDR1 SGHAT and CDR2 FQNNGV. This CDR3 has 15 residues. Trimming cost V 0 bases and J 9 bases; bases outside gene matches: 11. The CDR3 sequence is CASSLEYRREIVQYF. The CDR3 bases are TGTGCCAGCAGCTTAGAGTATCGGCGGGAGATCGTGCAGTACTTC.

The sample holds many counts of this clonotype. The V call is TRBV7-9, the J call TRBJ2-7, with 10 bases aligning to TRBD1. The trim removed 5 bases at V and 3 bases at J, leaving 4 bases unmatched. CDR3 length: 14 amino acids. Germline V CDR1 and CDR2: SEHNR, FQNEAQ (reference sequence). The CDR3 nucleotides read TGTGCCAGCAGCATCCGGGACAGGGGCTACGAGCAGTACTTC. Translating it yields CASSIRDRGYEQYF.

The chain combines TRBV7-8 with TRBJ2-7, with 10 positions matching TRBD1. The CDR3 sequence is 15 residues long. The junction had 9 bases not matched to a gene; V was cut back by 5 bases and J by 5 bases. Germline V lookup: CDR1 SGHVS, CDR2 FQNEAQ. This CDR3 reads CASSTRTGGRNEQYF. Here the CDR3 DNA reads TGTGCCAGCAGCACCAGGACAGGGGGTAGGAACGAGCAGTACTTC.

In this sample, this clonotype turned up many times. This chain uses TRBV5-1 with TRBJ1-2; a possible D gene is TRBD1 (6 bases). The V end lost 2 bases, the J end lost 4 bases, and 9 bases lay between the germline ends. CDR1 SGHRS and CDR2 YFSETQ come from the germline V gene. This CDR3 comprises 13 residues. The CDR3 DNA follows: TGCGCCAGCAGCTTAATAGGGGGCTATGGCTACACCTTC. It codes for CASSLIGGYGYTF.

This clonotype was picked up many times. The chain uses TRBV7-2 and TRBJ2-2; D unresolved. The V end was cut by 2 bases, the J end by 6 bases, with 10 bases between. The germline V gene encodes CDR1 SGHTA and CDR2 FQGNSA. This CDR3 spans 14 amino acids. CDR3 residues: CASSLLASAGELFF. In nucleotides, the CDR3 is TGTGCCAGCAGCTTATTAGCTAGTGCCGGGGAGCTGTTTTTT.

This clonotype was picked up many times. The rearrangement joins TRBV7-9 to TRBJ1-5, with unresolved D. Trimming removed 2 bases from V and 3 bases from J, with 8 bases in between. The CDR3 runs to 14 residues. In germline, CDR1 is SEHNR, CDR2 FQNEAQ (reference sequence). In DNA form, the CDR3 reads TGTGCCAGCAGCTTAATGGGGTTCAATCAGCCCCAGCATTTT. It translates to CASSLMGFNQPQHF.

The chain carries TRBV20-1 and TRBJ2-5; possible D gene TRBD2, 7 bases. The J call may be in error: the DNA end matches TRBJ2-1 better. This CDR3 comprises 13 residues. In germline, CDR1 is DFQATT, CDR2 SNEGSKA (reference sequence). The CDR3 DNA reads TGCAGTGCTAGAGATGGACAGCGCGGGAGGCAGTTCTTC. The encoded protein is CSARDGQRGRQFF.

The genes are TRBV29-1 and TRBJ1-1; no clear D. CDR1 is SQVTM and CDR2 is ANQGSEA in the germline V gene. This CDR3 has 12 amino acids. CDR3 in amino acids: CRRDTMNTEAFF. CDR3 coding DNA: TGCAGACGAGACACGATGAACACTGAAGCTTTCTTT. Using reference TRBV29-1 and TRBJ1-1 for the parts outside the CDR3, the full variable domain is SAVISQKPSRDICQRGTSLTIQCQVDSQVTMMFWYRQQPGQSLTLIATANQGSEATYESGFVIDKFPISRPNLTFSTLTVSNMSPEDSSIYLCRRDTMNTEAFFGQGTRLTVV.